This TCR beta chain was recovered during a study of persistence of HIV-infected CD4 T cells. This was the immunoSEQ version 4 assay in survey mode. Method: immunoSEQ multiplex PCR; TCRdb's copy keeps in-frame clones and lacks some. This table holds over 30,000 clones, about 81% found once. The stimulus was lysate of CMV-infected fibroblasts, around 10 ug/mL. Memory cells lacking CD40L and CD69 with high CD45RO were sorted. Per the germline V gene, CDR1 is MNHNY and CDR2 is SVGAGI (reference sequence). After removal of 5 bases from V and 2 bases from J, the junction contained 13 bases not matched to a gene. This CDR3 contains 17 residues. Worth noting for this clone: Its matching antigen is unknown.

V and J are TRBV6-6 and TRBJ2-7, with TRBD1 matching 9 bases. The receptor comes from an adult woman with HIV who was CMV-seropositive. The material was CD4+ T cells sorted from PBMCs after approximately 18-hour stimulation, obtained from a patient who received antiretroviral therapy. CDR3 sequence reads: CASSPRTGELTPYEQYF. The CDR3, as DNA: TGTGCCAGCAGTCCCCGGACAGGGGAACTTACTCCCTACGAGCAGTACTTC.